This T cell receptor beta chain comes out of a study of shared clonotypes between healthy human individuals. Worth noting for this clone: Antigen: not known. Other DNA sequences in this specimen translate into the identical CDR3.

General study points: Larger estimated richness was generally seen in naive subsets than in memory subsets. Compared with clonotypes that all four donors shared, non-shared clonotypes had lower generation probabilities. For naive CD4 cells, roughly 4.6% of clonotypes were shared across a handful of donors.

Terminally differentiated effector memory CD45RA+ cells were left out of the naive CD8 fraction, which was CD45RO-negative and positively selected for CCR7. Free of recent acute infections or vaccinations, the donors were healthy HIV-negative adults. Using immunoSEQ multiplex PCR, the repertoire was profiled, and TCRdb retains in-frame clones only, with some absent. The sample carries under 1 million clones, 80% to 95% recorded once. Germline V lookup: CDR1 SGHTA, CDR2 FQGNSA. V was pared by 3 bases and J by 2 bases, with 0 bases of the junction left unmatched. This CDR3 is built from 14 residues. This clonotype originated in a man aged 30-40 years in good health. What was sequenced was naive CD8+ T cells sorted from blood. The chain uses TRBV7-2 and TRBJ2-7; 11 bases are shared with TRBD2. The CDR3 nucleotides read TGTGCCAGCAGCTTGGGACTAGCGGCCTACGAGCAGTACTTC. Translating it yields CASSLGLAAYEQYF.